A selection of T cell receptor beta chains follows, all from one sample in a study of T cells in Graves' hyperthyroidism and ophthalmopathy. In TCRdb, the multiplex PCR reads were re-called with MiXCR into one record per CDR3 protein. The sample lists under 300,000 distinct CDR3 sequences, roughly 15% occurring once. The sequenced material came from blood. The receptors originated from a woman in her thirties or forties with Graves' hyperthyroidism that later progressed to Graves' ophthalmopathy. Both conserved end residues are part of each CDR3. A D gene is named only where the DNA matches it firmly. Not every row has a clone size; where given, it reads once, few, many or a size class.

V gene	clone size	J gene	CDR3 length	D gene	CDR3 DNA	CDR3 protein
TRBV28	many	TRBJ2-2	17	TRBD2	TGTGCCAGCAGTTCAACGGGACTAGCGGGAGGAACCGGGGAGCTGTTTTTT	CASSSTGLAGGTGELFF
TRBV28	many	TRBJ2-5	14	TRBD2	TGTGCCAGCAGAACGCGGGAGAACCAAGAGACCCAGTACTTC	CASRTRENQETQYF
TRBV7-2	many	TRBJ1-5	13	-	TGTGCCAGCAGCCCCTGGGCCAATCAGCCCCAGCATTTT	CASSPWANQPQHF
TRBV28	many	TRBJ2-1	17	TRBD1	TGTGCCAGCAGTTTCCCCCAGGGGGCGAGCTCCTACAATGAGCAGTTCTTC	CASSFPQGASSYNEQFF
TRBV27	many	TRBJ2-7	16	-	TGTGCCAGCAGATCCGGATCACAGGTTAACCTCTACGAGCAGTACTTC	CASRSGSQVNLYEQYF
TRBV6-5	few	TRBJ1-5	14	-	TGTGCCAGCAGTCCACTCGACCCCAATCAGCCCCAGCATTTT	CASSPLDPNQPQHF
TRBV4-1	many	TRBJ1-5	16	-	TGCGCCAGCAGCCAAGCGGCCAATTTAGGCAATCAGCCCCAGCATTTT	CASSQAANLGNQPQHF
TRBV20-1	many	TRBJ2-5	15	TRBD2	TGCAGTGCTAGAGATCCTAGCGGGAGAAAAGAGACCCAGTACTTC	CSARDPSGRKETQYF
TRBV28	many	TRBJ2-7	16	TRBD2	TGTGCCAGCAGTTTGCATACTAGCGGGACCCCCTACGAGCAGTACTTC	CASSLHTSGTPYEQYF
TRBV18	-	TRBJ2-3	15	TRBD2	TGTGCCAGCTCACCAATAGCGGGAGGGTCGAAAACGCAGTATTTT	CASSPIAGGSKTQYF
TRBV27	once	TRBJ2-7	13	TRBD1	TGTGCCAGCCCTTTACGACAGGGCTACGAGCAGTACTTC	CASPLRQGYEQYF
TRBV6-1	many	TRBJ1-4	17	TRBD1	TGTGCCAGCAGTGATTGGACAGGGATGGATCCGAATGAAAAACTGTTTTTT	CASSDWTGMDPNEKLFF
TRBV7-9	-	TRBJ1-4	14	-	TGTGCCAGCAGCTTGGGCCGATACTATGAAAAACTGTTTTTT	CASSLGRYYEKLFF
TRBV29-1	many	TRBJ1-2	13	-	TGCAGCGTTGAAGATCGACTCTACTATGGCTACACCTTC	CSVEDRLYYGYTF
TRBV20-1	many	TRBJ1-5	16	-	TGCAGTGCTAGAGATCGGGGAGGGAGCCCCGTTTCGCCCCAGCATTTT	CSARDRGGSPVSPQHF
TRBV6-1	many	TRBJ2-4	16	-	TGTGCCAGCAGTTCCACGGTGGGACGGGGCAAAAACATTCAGTACTTC	CASSSTVGRGKNIQYF
TRBV11-2	many	TRBJ2-5	14	-	TGTGCCAGCAGCTTCGAAGGTGGAGAAGAGACCCAGTACTTC	CASSFEGGEETQYF
TRBV10-3	many	TRBJ2-2	14	TRBD2	TGTGCCATCACGGGGCGGGAGGGCGACGGGGAGCTGTTTTTT	CAITGREGDGELFF
TRBV7-6	many	TRBJ2-1	16	-	TGTGCCAGCAGCACCCAGCCGGGACCCCTACTGGATGAGCAGTTCTTC	CASSTQPGPLLDEQFF
TRBV7-9	many	TRBJ2-3	16	-	TGTGCCAGCAGCCCCGGGGAAGGGGTAGGCACAGATACGCAGTATTTT	CASSPGEGVGTDTQYF
TRBV7-2	many	TRBJ2-5	17	TRBD2	TGTGCCAGCAGCCGATTTCGGACTAGCGCGTACCAAGAGACCCAGTACTTC	CASSRFRTSAYQETQYF
TRBV27	many	TRBJ2-7	14	TRBD2	TGTGCCAGCAGAACCGGACTAGGTCGCTACGAGCAGTACTTC	CASRTGLGRYEQYF
TRBV10-1	many	TRBJ2-7	16	TRBD2	TGCGCCAGCAGTGAGTCGACTAGCGGTAGCTCCTACGAGCAGTACTTC	CASSESTSGSSYEQYF
TRBV2	many	TRBJ1-3	16	TRBD1	TGTGCCAGCAGTGCGGCGCAGACAGGGGCTGGAAACACCATATATTTT	CASSAAQTGAGNTIYF
TRBV30	many	TRBJ1-2	10	TRBD1	TGTGCCTGGGGGACAGGGGAAGACACCTTC	CAWGTGEDTF
TRBV2	-	TRBJ1-3	13	TRBD1	TGTGCCAGCCGGACAGGCTTCGCGAACACCATATATTTT	CASRTGFANTIYF
TRBV12-3/TRBV12-4	-	TRBJ2-7	11	-	TGTGCCAGCAGCATGGGGAACGAGCAGTACTTC	CASSMGNEQYF
TRBV2	-	TRBJ2-1	16	TRBD2	TGTGCCAGCAGTGAGAGTAGCGGGAGTTATTACAATGAGCAGTTCTTC	CASSESSGSYYNEQFF
TRBV19	many	TRBJ2-2	14	-	TGTGCCAGTCACAGACAGACGAACACCGGGGAGCTGTTTTTT	CASHRQTNTGELFF
TRBV18	many	TRBJ1-5	13	-	TGTGCCAGCTCATCGGCCCAGGATGGGCCCCAGCATTTT	CASSSAQDGPQHF
TRBV6-1	many	TRBJ2-2	13	-	TGTGCCAGCACCCTTGTGGGTACCGGGGAGCTGTTTTTT	CASTLVGTGELFF
TRBV15	-	TRBJ2-6	15	-	TGTGCCACCAGCAGTGAGGGTCCTGGGGCCAACGTCCTGACTTTC	CATSSEGPGANVLTF
TRBV24-1	many	TRBJ1-5	15	-	TGTGCCACCAGTGATTTACGGGAACCAAATCAGCCCCAGCATTTT	CATSDLREPNQPQHF
TRBV14	few	TRBJ2-1	17	-	TGTGCCAGCAGCCGCAGCTTAGGTCCTCTCACCTACAATGAGCAGTTCTTC	CASSRSLGPLTYNEQFF
TRBV20-1	-	TRBJ2-1	16	TRBD2	TGCAGTGCTAGAGATTGGCGGGAGGGCCTCTCCTACGAGCAGTTCTTC	CSARDWREGLSYEQFF
TRBV5-1	many	TRBJ2-7	14	TRBD2	TGCGCCAGCAGCCCTCGGCGGGAGGCCTACGAGCAGTACTTC	CASSPRREAYEQYF
TRBV7-9	many	TRBJ2-7	15	-	TGTGCCAGCAGCCCAAGTCGATCGTCCCCCTACGAGCAGTACTTC	CASSPSRSSPYEQYF
TRBV30	few	TRBJ2-3	16	-	TGTGCCTGGAGTATCTGGCAGGGTGGGGGCACAGATACGCAGTATTTT	CAWSIWQGGGTDTQYF
TRBV29-1	many	TRBJ1-2	13	TRBD1	TGCAGCGGATCCCGGGACAGTAACTATGGCTACACCTTC	CSGSRDSNYGYTF
TRBV28	many	TRBJ2-1	16	TRBD2	TGTGCCAGCAGTTCGCGGTGGGCGGGAGGTAACGATGAGCAGTTCTTC	CASSSRWAGGNDEQFF
TRBV20-1	many	TRBJ2-5	11	-	TGCAGTGCTAGAAAGAGGGAGACCCAGTACTTC	CSARKRETQYF
TRBV20-1	-	TRBJ2-7	16	TRBD2	TGCAGTGCTAGAGATTGGCGGGAGGGCCTCTCCTACGAGCAGTACTTC	CSARDWREGLSYEQYF
TRBV18	-	TRBJ2-7	17	-	TGTGCCAGCTCACCGATTCTTTTACACGGGCAGGCTAGCGAGCAGTACTTC	CASSPILLHGQASEQYF